This is a list of T cell receptor beta chains from one sample in a study of blood T cells in healthy people across ages. Using its own MiXCR run on the 5' RACE reads, TCRdb lists one record per CDR3 protein. The top ten clones hold more than 25% of a sample with around 780,000 distinct CDR3 sequences, 56% of them seen once. Sequencing was done on a sample of blood. These receptors all stem from a man in his forties in good health. Both conserved end residues are part of each CDR3. A clone size is listed for some rows: how often the clone was seen (once, few, many), or a class if it is expanded.

V	size	J	CDR3
TRBV5-1	once	TRBJ2-1	CASMITGDSYEQFF
TRBV6-6	.	TRBJ2-5	CASTLGGAGSGEETQYF
TRBV12-3/TRBV12-4	.	TRBJ2-1	CASSLSGRHGEQFF
TRBV28	.	TRBJ2-7	CASSLWGQGSSYEQYF
TRBV25-1	few	TRBJ2-3	CASTSQVAFGTQYF
TRBV20-1	.	TRBJ2-1	CSALSTSAYNEQFF
TRBV18	once	TRBJ2-5	CASSPPIAGQETQYF
TRBV20-1	.	TRBJ2-3	CSAPPSGGAADTQYF
TRBV29-1	once	TRBJ1-1	CSGGSWGTEAFF
TRBV6-5	few	TRBJ2-3	CASSPGHPSTDTQYF
TRBV10-3	.	TRBJ1-2	CAISPSVDYGYTF
TRBV24-1	.	TRBJ2-6	CATSNSGANVLTF
TRBV28	few	TRBJ2-7	CASSLYVRESSYEQYF
TRBV12-3/TRBV12-4	few	TRBJ2-1	CASRHTGRSYNEQFF
TRBV28	.	TRBJ2-7	CASSTTPNYEQYF
TRBV7-2	.	TRBJ2-7	CASSLSDSGIYEQYF
TRBV4-2	few	TRBJ1-5	CASSPAGIGANQPQHF
TRBV2	few	TRBJ2-3	CASSDRSFPSTDTQYF
TRBV27	.	TRBJ2-5	CASSSERGEQETQYF
TRBV7-2	.	TRBJ1-2	CASSLKDLYGYTF
TRBV18	.	TRBJ2-5	CASSPPRSGGPETQYF
TRBV7-2	few	TRBJ2-1	CASSASSGRARRIDGEQFF
TRBV10-3	.	TRBJ1-6	CATSPEGPYNSPLHF
TRBV4-3	.	TRBJ2-1	CASSQGTNGLDEQFF
TRBV5-1	.	TRBJ2-3	CASSLDAGGGASDTQYF
TRBV5-1	.	TRBJ2-1	CASSFSLGSGGLNEQFF
TRBV7-2	.	TRBJ1-1	CASLFRDRYEAFF
TRBV12-5	.	TRBJ2-5	CASGLGAGNNQETQYF
TRBV7-9	once	TRBJ1-4	CASSPGWTYDNEKLFF